A single sample gave rise to the 26 T cell receptor beta chains below, sequenced in a study of blood T cells in healthy people across ages. A second PCR, run for about 7 to 11 cycles, used a sample-barcoded 5' primer plus a J-beta primer mix. Each CDR3 protein gets one entry after TCRdb re-called the 5' RACE reads with MiXCR. The profile shows under 1 million distinct CDR3 sequences, roughly 44% of them singletons. The sample consisted of blood. These receptors were taken from a man in his sixties in good health.

V and J are TRBV11-2 and TRBJ2-7; D is unresolved. This CDR3 region has 16 residues. V lost 3 bases and J lost 2, with 17 bases in between. Per the germline V gene, CDR1 is SGHAT and CDR2 is FQNNGV. The CDR3 DNA sequence: TGTGCCAGCAGCTTGCACGGCCTAGAGCCCACCTACGAGCAGTACTTC. Translating gives CASSLHGLEPTYEQYF.

This clonotype was found many times. The chain joins TRBV20-1 to TRBJ1-2, with 9 nucleotides matching TRBD1. V lost 3 bases and J lost 6; bases outside the gene matches: 5. The CDR3 covers 13 residues. CDR1 and CDR2 from the germline V gene are DFQATT and SNEGSKA (reference sequence). The CDR3 nucleotides read TGCAGTGCTAGCCCCCGGACAGGGGATGGCTACACCTTC. Protein sequence: CSASPRTGDGYTF.

This chain connects TRBV6-6 to TRBJ1-1, with no clear D. The V end lost 6 bases, the J end lost 2 bases, and 13 bases lay between the germline ends. This CDR3 contains 14 residues. The germline gives CDR1 MNHNY, CDR2 SVGAGI (reference sequence). The CDR3 is CASRGNRLNTEAFF. CDR3 DNA: TGTGCCAGCAGAGGCAACAGACTCAACACTGAAGCTTTCTTT.

This chain connects TRBV7-2 to TRBJ1-2; D is possibly TRBD1 (5 bases). Germline V gives CDR1 SGHTA, CDR2 FQGNSA. Trimming took 3 bases from V and 3 from J, leaving 11 bases between them. This CDR3 has 14 amino acids. CDR3 sequence reads: CASSFDGGDYGYTF. The CDR3 DNA reads TGTGCCAGCAGCTTTGATGGAGGGGACTATGGCTACACCTTC.

This clonotype was found a few times. This chain links TRBV6-2 or TRBV6-3 with TRBJ2-7; 9 bases match TRBD1. CDR1 and CDR2 from the germline V gene are MNHEY and SVGEGT. V dropped 7 bases and J dropped 3; count of bases not matched to a gene: 13. CDR3 length: 16 residues. The CDR3 coding sequence is TGTGCCAGCACCGACGGTACAGGGGGCGCTGTCTACGAGCAGTACTTC. Amino acid sequence: CASTDGTGGAVYEQYF.

V usage is TRBV4-1 and J usage is TRBJ1-5; D is unresolved. The CDR3 covers 14 residues. CDR1 and CDR2 from the germline V gene are MGHRA and YSYEKL. Trimming cost V 5 bases and J 4 bases, with 12 bases left between them. The CDR3 protein is CASSGQPVNQPQHF. CDR3 nucleotide sequence: TGCGCCAGCAGCGGCCAACCCGTAAATCAGCCCCAGCATTTT.

This clonotype was detected only a few times. The J gene is TRBJ1-2, the V gene TRBV20-1, with no clear D. Between the trimmed V and J ends, which lost 0 bases and 8 bases, there was a span of 19 bases. This CDR3 has 15 residues. Per germline, CDR1 DFQATT and CDR2 SNEGSKA (reference sequence). CDR3 in amino acids: CSARDQGRTPKGYTF. DNA of the CDR3: TGCAGTGCTAGAGACCAAGGGAGGACCCCTAAGGGCTACACCTTC.

The V and J genes are TRBV20-1 and TRBJ2-7; the D is unclear. Germline loops: CDR1 DFQATT, CDR2 SNEGSKA (reference sequence). V dropped 3 bases and J dropped 0 bases, with 12 bases sitting between them. CDR3 size: 14 residues. The CDR3 protein is CSASTSALSYEQYF. The CDR3 nucleotides are TGCAGTGCTAGTACGTCCGCTCTCTCCTACGAGCAGTACTTC.

This clonotype has a count of ten or more. This chain uses TRBV20-1 with TRBJ2-1; D gene ambiguous. Trimming shortened V by 2 bases and J by 2 bases, and 10 bases separated the two germline ends. Germline CDR1 DFQATT, CDR2 SNEGSKA (reference sequence). The CDR3 extends over 14 amino acids. The DNA for the CDR3 is TGCAGTGCTAGACTAGGGTTCACCTACAATGAGCAGTTCTTC. Translation: CSARLGFTYNEQFF.

The V call is TRBV20-1, the J call TRBJ2-5; 10 bases align to TRBD2. The DNA end lines up better with TRBJ2-7; the J call may be wrong. The CDR3 has 15 residues. Germline V gene data show CDR1 as DFQATT and CDR2 as SNEGSKA (reference sequence). The DNA for the CDR3 is TGCAGTGCTAGAGATCTCGAAGCGGGGGGGCTCGAGCAGTACTTC. Translating gives CSARDLEAGGLEQYF.

This sequence joins TRBV11-2 and TRBJ2-2, with a weak D call TRBD1 (6 bases). Germline values: CDR1 SGHAT, CDR2 FQNNGV. The CDR3 is 16 amino acids. V was trimmed by 4 bases and J by 7 bases, leaving 19 bases between them. This chain's CDR3 is CASSSLSQGRGGELFF. The CDR3 DNA follows: TGTGCCAGCAGCTCCCTGTCGCAGGGCAGGGGCGGGGAGCTGTTTTTT.

This clonotype appeared a few times. The chain links TRBV20-1 to TRBJ1-4, with D perhaps TRBD1 (6 bases). CDR1 and CDR2 (germline): DFQATT, SNEGSKA (reference sequence). V gave up 1 base and J gave up 0 bases, with 12 bases separating them. CDR3 length: 16 amino acids. CDR3 bases: TGCAGTGCTAGAGGGCAGGGGCTTTCAACTAATGAAAAACTGTTTTTT. This translates into CSARGQGLSTNEKLFF.

CDR3 DNA sequence: TGCGCCAACAGTTCGAATGAGGGGGCTGGAGCTTTCTTT. Protein sequence: CANSSNEGAGAFF. The rearrangement joins TRBV5-1 to TRBJ1-1, with 7 bases matching TRBD1. CDR3 size: 13 residues. V trimming: 9 bases; J trimming: 10 bases; junction bases outside the gene matches: 15. Germline V gene sequence: CDR1 SGHRS, CDR2 YFSETQ.

This chain uses TRBV5-1 with TRBJ2-1, with TRBD2 as a possible D gene (5 bases). The end of the DNA is better explained by TRBJ2-7, so the J call may be wrong. Germline CDR1 reads SGHRS; CDR2 reads YFSETQ. The CDR3 has 13 amino acids. The CDR3 coding sequence is TGCGCCAGCAGTTCGGGGTTGACCGACGAGCAGTACTTC. This codes for CASSSGLTDEQYF.

In its sample, this clonotype was seen a few times. The chain recombines TRBV5-8 with TRBJ2-6; TRBD2 matches 8 bases. The junction had 7 bases not matched to a gene; V was cut back by 2 bases and J by 3 bases. Germline V CDR1 and CDR2: SGHTS, YDEGEE. The CDR3 length is 17 residues. The CDR3 nucleotides are TGTGCCAGCAGCTTCCTCCGGGGGGGATATGGGGCCAACGTCCTGACTTTC. The encoded protein is CASSFLRGGYGANVLTF.

This chain uses TRBV4-3 with TRBJ2-3; TRBD1 might be the D (5 bases). The V end lost 0 bases, the J end lost 5 bases, and 12 bases lay between the germline ends. Germline V lookup: CDR1 LGHNA, CDR2 YSLEER. The CDR3 is 15 amino acids. This CDR3 reads CASSQDGRVGDTQYF. The CDR3 region has the DNA TGCGCCAGCAGCCAAGACGGCAGGGTAGGAGATACGCAGTATTTT.

This clonotype was observed a handful of times. The chain has TRBV6-5 and TRBJ2-7; D is perhaps TRBD1 (6 bases). The CDR3 has 13 residues. The germline CDR1 and CDR2 sequences are MNHEY and SVGAGI. V gave up 10 bases and J gave up 4 bases, with 17 bases separating them. The CDR3 DNA reads as TGTGCCACCCGACAGGCGGGTTCTTACGAGCAGTACTTC. This encodes CATRQAGSYEQYF.

This clonotype was picked up many times. This chain joins TRBV21-1 and TRBJ1-4; the table assigns TRBD1, which was not confirmed against the DNA. TRBV21-1 is given as a pseudogene. The CDR3 runs to 17 residues. Here the CDR3 DNA reads TGTGCCAGCAGCAAATTCGTCCTGACAGGGTCAGAAGAAAAACTGTTTTTT. Translated, it gives CASSKFVLTGSEEKLFF.

This clonotype was seen a few times. The J gene is TRBJ2-4, the V gene TRBV20-1; 10 bases are a match to TRBD1. CDR3 length: 13 amino acids. Germline CDR1 is DFQATT and CDR2 is SNEGSKA (reference sequence). J gave up 6 bases and V 6 bases, and 5 bases lay outside the gene matches. The CDR3 region is CSAPTGGTNIQYF. In nucleotides, the CDR3 is TGCAGTGCCCCGACAGGGGGCACAAACATTCAGTACTTC.

This clonotype has more than one count but fewer than ten. The gene calls are TRBV5-4 and TRBJ2-7; D remains unclear. Trimming took 2 bases from V and 5 from J, leaving 14 bases between them. Germline CDR1 SGHNT, CDR2 YYREEE (reference sequence). The CDR3 consists of 14 residues. The CDR3 loop is CASSFELSGNEQYF. The CDR3 nucleotides read TGTGCCAGCAGCTTTGAATTGTCTGGGAACGAGCAGTACTTC.

The sample holds a few counts of this clonotype. V gene TRBV3-1 combines with J gene TRBJ2-7; D is unresolved. The germline gives CDR1 LGHDT, CDR2 YNNKEL (reference sequence). Deletions cut 1 base from V and 2 bases from J, with 15 bases between. CDR3 length: 16 amino acids. CDR3 in DNA: TGTGCCAGCAGCCAAGTTATTCCGGGCTTAACCTACGAGCAGTACTTC. This codes for CASSQVIPGLTYEQYF.

This clonotype has only a few counts. The rearrangement links TRBV20-1 to TRBJ2-1; 9 bases align to TRBD2. The CDR3 has 15 residues. The V segment lost 6 bases and the J segment 2 bases; nucleotides outside the gene matches: 8. The germline CDR1 and CDR2 sequences are DFQATT and SNEGSKA (reference sequence). CDR3 sequence: CSALPTSGPYNEQFF. Here the CDR3 DNA reads TGCAGTGCCCTACCCACTAGCGGGCCCTACAATGAGCAGTTCTTC.

The rearrangement joins TRBV6-6 to TRBJ1-1, with D hard to call. Germline CDR1 reads MNHNY; CDR2 reads SVGAGI (reference sequence). The CDR3 totals 11 residues. V lost 2 bases and J 4 bases, leaving 2 bases between the germline ends. CDR3 sequence (DNA): TGTGCCAGCAGTTACATCACTGAAGCTTTCTTT. It is translated as CASSYITEAFF.

The chain has TRBV7-2 and TRBJ2-7, with 7 bases aligning to TRBD2. Germline V gene sequence: CDR1 SGHTA, CDR2 FQGNSA. This CDR3 is built from 15 residues. V was pared by 5 bases and J by 4 bases, with 11 bases of the junction left unmatched. As DNA, the CDR3 is TGTGCCAGCAGCCCAGCGGGGCGGGGGAGGTACGAGCAGTACTTC. Protein: CASSPAGRGRYEQYF.

The chain joins TRBV6-2 or TRBV6-3 to TRBJ2-2; 7 bases align to TRBD2. The V gene end was trimmed by 0 bases and the J gene end by 2 bases; junction bases not matched to a gene: 6. The CDR3 has 17 amino acids. Germline CDR1 is MNHEY and CDR2 is SVGEGT. CDR3 nucleotides: TGTGCCAGCAGTTACTCCGGGGGAGGGCTCAACACCGGGGAGCTGTTTTTT. This translates into CASSYSGGGLNTGELFF.

A few counts support this clonotype. The chain recombines TRBV7-2 with TRBJ2-7, with a possible D match to TRBD2 (5 bases). Germline CDR1 SGHTA, CDR2 FQGNSA. V was cut by 5 bases and J by 4 bases, with 12 bases left in between. This CDR3 comprises 13 residues. CDR3 sequence: CASSARTDYEQYF. In DNA form, the CDR3 reads TGTGCCAGCAGCGCCAGGACTGATTACGAGCAGTACTTC.